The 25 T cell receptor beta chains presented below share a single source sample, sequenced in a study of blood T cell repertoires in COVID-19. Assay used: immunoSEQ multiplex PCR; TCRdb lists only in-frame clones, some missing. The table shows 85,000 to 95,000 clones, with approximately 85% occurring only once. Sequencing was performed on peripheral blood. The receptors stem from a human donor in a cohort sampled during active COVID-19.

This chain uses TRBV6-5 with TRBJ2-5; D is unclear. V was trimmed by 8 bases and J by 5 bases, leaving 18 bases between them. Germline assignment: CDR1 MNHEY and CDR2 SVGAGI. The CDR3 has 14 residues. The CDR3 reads CASSRRIGRETQYF. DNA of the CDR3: TGTGCCAGCTCTCGGCGGATCGGTCGGGAGACCCAGTACTTC.

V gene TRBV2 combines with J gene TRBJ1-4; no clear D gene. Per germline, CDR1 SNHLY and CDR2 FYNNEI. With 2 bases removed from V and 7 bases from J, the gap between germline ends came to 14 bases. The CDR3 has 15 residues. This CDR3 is CASSEIGVLGEKLFF. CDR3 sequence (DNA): TGTGCCAGCAGTGAAATAGGAGTGCTGGGTGAAAAACTGTTTTTT.

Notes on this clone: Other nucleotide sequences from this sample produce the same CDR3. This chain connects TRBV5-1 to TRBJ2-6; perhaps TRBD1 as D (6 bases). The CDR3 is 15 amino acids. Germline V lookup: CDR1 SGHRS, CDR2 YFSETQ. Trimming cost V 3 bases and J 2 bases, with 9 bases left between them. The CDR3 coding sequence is TGCGCCAGCAGCTACCGGACAGCTGGGGCCAACGTCCTGACTTTC. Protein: CASSYRTAGANVLTF.

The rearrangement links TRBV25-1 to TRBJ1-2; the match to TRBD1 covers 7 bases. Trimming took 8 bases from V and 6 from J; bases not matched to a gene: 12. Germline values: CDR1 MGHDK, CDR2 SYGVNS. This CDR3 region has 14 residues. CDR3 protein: CASVERGTADGYTF. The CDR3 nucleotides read TGTGCCAGCGTAGAGCGAGGGACAGCTGATGGCTACACCTTC.

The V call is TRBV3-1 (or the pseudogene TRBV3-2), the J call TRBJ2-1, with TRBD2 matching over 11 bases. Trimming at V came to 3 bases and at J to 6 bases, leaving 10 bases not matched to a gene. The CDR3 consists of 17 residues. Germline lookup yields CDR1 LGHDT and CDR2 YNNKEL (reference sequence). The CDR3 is CASSQKRRTSGSNEQFF. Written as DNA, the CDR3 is TGTGCCAGCAGCCAGAAGAGGAGGACTAGCGGGTCCAATGAGCAGTTCTTC.

The CDR3 loop reads CASSEGGGAGEQYF. The CDR3 DNA reads TGTGCCAGTAGTGAGGGGGGGGGCGCAGGCGAGCAGTACTTC. This chain links TRBV19 with TRBJ2-7; maybe TRBD2 (7 bases). Germline-derived CDR1 and CDR2 are LNHDA and SQIVND (reference sequence). V was pared by 5 bases and J by 6 bases, with 17 bases between. The CDR3 consists of 14 residues. Full variable domain (remainder filled in from reference TRBV19 and TRBJ2-7): DGGITQSPKYLFRKEGQNVTLSCEQNLNHDAMYWYRQDPGQGLRLIYYSQIVNDFQKGDIAEGYSVSREKKESFPLTVTSAQKNPTAFYLCASSEGGGAGEQYFGPGTRLTVT.

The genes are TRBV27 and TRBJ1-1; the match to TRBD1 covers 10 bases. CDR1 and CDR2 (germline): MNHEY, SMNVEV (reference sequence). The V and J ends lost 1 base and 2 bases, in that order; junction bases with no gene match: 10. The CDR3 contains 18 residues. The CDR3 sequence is CASSLYPLGTGVNTEAFF. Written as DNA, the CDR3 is TGTGCCAGCAGTTTATACCCTCTCGGGACAGGGGTTAACACTGAAGCTTTCTTT.

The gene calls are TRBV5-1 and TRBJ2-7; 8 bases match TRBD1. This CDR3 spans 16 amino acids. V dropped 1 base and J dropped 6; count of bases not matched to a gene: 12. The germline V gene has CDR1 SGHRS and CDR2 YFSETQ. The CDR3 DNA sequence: TGCGCCAGCAGCTTGATCTATCCAGGGGGCACGGGCGAGCAGTACTTC. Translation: CASSLIYPGGTGEQYF.

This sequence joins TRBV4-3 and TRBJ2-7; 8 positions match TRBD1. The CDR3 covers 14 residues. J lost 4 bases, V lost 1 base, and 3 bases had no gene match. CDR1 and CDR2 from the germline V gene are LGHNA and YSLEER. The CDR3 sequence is CASSQGTGRYEQYF. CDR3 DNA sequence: TGCGCCAGCAGCCAAGGGACAGGGAGGTACGAGCAGTACTTC.

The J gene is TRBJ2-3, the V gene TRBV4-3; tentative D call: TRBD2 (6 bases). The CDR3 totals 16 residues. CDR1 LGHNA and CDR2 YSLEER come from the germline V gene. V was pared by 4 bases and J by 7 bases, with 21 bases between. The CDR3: CASSPIADPTLYTQYF. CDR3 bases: TGCGCCAGCAGCCCCATAGCGGACCCCACCCTTTATACGCAGTATTTT.

The chain's CDR3 is CASSSGTHRGSGYTF. The CDR3 DNA reads TGTGCCAGCAGCTCCGGAACTCACAGGGGGAGTGGCTACACCTTC. The V gene is TRBV7-6, the J gene TRBJ1-2, with TRBD1 matching 8 bases. The CDR3 is 15 residues long. V shed 4 bases and J 7 bases; nucleotides not matched to a gene: 11. CDR1 is SGHVS, CDR2 FNYEAQ, per germline.

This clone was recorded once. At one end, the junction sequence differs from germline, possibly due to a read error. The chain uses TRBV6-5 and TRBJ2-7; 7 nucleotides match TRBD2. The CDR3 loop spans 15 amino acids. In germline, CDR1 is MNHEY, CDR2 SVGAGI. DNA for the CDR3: TGTGCCGGCAGTTCCGGAGGGGAGGGGTCCTACGAGCAGTACTTC. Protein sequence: CAGSSGGEGSYEQYF.

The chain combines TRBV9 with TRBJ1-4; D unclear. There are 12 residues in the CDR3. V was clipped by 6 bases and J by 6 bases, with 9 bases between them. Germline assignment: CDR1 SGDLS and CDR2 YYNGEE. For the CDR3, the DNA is TGTGCCAGCATCCCCCACTATGAAAAACTGTTTTTT. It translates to CASIPHYEKLFF.

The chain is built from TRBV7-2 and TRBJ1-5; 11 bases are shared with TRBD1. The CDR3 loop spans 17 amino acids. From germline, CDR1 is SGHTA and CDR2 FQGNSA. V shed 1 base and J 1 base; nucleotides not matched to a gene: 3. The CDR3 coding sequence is TGTGCCAGCAGCTTAGGCGGGACAGGGGGGAGCAATCAGCCCCAGCATTTT. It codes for CASSLGGTGGSNQPQHF.

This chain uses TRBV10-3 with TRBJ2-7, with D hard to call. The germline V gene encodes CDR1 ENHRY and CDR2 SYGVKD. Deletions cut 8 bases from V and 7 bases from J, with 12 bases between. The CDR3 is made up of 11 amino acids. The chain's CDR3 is CAIGRVEEQYF. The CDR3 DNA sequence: TGTGCCATCGGAAGAGTGGAGGAGCAGTACTTC.

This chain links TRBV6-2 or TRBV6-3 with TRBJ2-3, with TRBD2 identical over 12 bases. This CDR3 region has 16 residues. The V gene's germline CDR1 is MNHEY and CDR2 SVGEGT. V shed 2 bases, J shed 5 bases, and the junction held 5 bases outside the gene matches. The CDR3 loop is CASSYDTSGGIDTQYF. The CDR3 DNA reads TGTGCCAGCAGTTACGATACTAGCGGGGGGATAGATACGCAGTATTTT.

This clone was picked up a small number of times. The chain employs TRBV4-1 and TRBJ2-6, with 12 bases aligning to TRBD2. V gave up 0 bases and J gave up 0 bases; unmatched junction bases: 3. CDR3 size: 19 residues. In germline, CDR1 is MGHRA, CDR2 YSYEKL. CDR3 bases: TGCGCCAGCAGCCAAGAGCTAGCGGGGGGGAGCTCTGGGGCCAACGTCCTGACTTTC. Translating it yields CASSQELAGGSSGANVLTF.

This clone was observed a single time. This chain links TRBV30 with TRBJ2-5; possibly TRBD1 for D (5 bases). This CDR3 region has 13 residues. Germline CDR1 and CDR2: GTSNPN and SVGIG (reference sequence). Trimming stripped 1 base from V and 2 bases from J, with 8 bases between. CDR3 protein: CAWSGQPQETQYF. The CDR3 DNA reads TGTGCCTGGAGTGGACAGCCTCAAGAGACCCAGTACTTC.

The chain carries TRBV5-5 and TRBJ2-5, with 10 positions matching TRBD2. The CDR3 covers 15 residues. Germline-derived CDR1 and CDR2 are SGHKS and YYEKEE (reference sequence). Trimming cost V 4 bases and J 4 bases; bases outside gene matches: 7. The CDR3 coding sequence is TGTGCCAGCAGCCCAGCGGGGGGGCCGGGAGAGACCCAGTACTTC. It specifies CASSPAGGPGETQYF.

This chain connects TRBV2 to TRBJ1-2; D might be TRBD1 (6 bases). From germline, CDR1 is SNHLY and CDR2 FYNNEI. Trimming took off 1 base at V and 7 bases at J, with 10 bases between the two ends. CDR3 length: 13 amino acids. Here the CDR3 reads CASSEEGRGGYTF. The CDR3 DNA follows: TGTGCCAGCAGTGAAGAGGGCAGGGGTGGCTACACCTTC.

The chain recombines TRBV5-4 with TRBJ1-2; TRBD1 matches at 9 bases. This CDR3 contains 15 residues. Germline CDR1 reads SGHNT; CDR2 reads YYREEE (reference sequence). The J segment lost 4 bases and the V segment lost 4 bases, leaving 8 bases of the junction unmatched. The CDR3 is CASSRGQGGGYGYTF. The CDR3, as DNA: TGTGCCAGCAGCAGGGGACAGGGAGGAGGCTATGGCTACACCTTC.

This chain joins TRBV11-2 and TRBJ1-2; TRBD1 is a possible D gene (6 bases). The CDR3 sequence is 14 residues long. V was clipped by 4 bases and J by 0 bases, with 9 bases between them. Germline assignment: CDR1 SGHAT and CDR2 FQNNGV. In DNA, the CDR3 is TGTGCCAGCAGCTCCAGGGGACCTAACTATGGCTACACCTTC. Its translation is CASSSRGPNYGYTF.

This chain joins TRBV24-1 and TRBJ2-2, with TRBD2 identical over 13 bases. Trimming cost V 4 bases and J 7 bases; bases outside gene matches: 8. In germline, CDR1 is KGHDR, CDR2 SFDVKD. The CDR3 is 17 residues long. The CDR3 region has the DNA TGTGCCACCAGTGACCCCGGACTAGCGGGAGAAGACGGGGAGCTGTTTTTT. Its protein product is CATSDPGLAGEDGELFF.

CDR3 nucleotide sequence: TGTGCCAGCAGTTTAGGCCCTTACAGGGCAGGGGTTGGCTACACCTTC. Amino acids: CASSLGPYRAGVGYTF. The chain couples TRBV27 to TRBJ1-2, with a weak D call TRBD1 (6 bases). V shed 2 bases and J shed 7 bases, with 20 bases lying between them. Germline assignment: CDR1 MNHEY and CDR2 SMNVEV (reference sequence). The CDR3 consists of 16 residues.

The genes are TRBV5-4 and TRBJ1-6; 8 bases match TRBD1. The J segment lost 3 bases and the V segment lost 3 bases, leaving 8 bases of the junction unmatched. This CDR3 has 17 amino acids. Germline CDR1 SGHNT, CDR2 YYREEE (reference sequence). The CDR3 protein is CASSWGDRMYYNSPLHF. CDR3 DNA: TGTGCCAGCAGCTGGGGGGACAGGATGTACTATAATTCACCCCTCCACTTT. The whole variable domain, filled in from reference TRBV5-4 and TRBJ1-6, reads ETGVTQSPTHLIKTRGQQVTLRCSSQSGHNTVSWYQQALGQGPQFIFQYYREEENGRGNFPPRFSGLQFPNYSSELNVNALELDDSALYLCASSWGDRMYYNSPLHFGNGTRLTVT.